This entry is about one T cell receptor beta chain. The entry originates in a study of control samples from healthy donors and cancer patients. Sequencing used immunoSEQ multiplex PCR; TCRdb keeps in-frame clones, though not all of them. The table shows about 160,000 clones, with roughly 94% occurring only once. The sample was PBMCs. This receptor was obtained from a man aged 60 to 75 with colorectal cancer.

CDR3 region: CASSNDRNTEAFF. CDR3 nucleotides: TGTGCCAGCAGCAACGACAGGAACACTGAAGCTTTCTTT. The chain employs TRBV21-1 and TRBJ1-1; the D call of TRBD1 is as the table states it, not checked on the DNA. TRBV21-1 is a listed pseudogene. The CDR3 consists of 13 residues.